This T cell receptor beta chain was captured by sequencing in a study of technical replicates of blood from several donors. Profiling relied on immunoSEQ multiplex PCR, and the TCRdb table lists in-frame clones only, not all of them. The sample shows some 80,000 clones, roughly 91% of them seen only once. The CDR3 sequence is 17 residues long. V lost 5 bases and J lost 1; bases outside the gene matches: 11. CDR1 is MDHEN and CDR2 is SYDVKM in the germline V gene. The chain joins TRBV28 to TRBJ1-1, with TRBD1 matching over 9 bases. Material: T cells isolated from PBMCs. This sequence originates from a human donor in good health. Written as DNA, the CDR3 is TGTGCCAGCAGTGGGACAGGGTGGCGTAAAGCGAACACTGAAGCTTTCTTT. Amino acid sequence: CASSGTGWRKANTEAFF.